This T cell receptor (beta chain) stems from a study of cytomegalovirus exposure and HLA in healthy donors. Clones were read by immunoSEQ multiplex PCR, and TCRdb kept only the in-frame ones, dropping some. The table lists roughly 120,000 clones, approximately 90% of them singletons. As regards this clone: Its cognate antigen is unknown.

The CDR3 is 14 amino acids. V gave up 0 bases and J gave up 8 bases, with 13 bases separating them. CDR1 is MNHEY, CDR2 SVGAGI, per germline. Study conclusions and caveats: Through in vitro validation, a few CMV-associated chains were shown to be specific for CMV antigens. Most observed TCR sequences were rare, whereas some public TCRs were detected in many donors.

This sequence joins TRBV6-5 and TRBJ1-2; possibly TRBD1 for D (5 bases). Sequences were obtained from PBMCs. The origin of this receptor is a young woman in good health and CMV-seropositive. The DNA of the CDR3 is TGTGCCAGCAGTTACTCCAAAGGGGTTGGCGGCTACACCTTC. Its protein is CASSYSKGVGGYTF.